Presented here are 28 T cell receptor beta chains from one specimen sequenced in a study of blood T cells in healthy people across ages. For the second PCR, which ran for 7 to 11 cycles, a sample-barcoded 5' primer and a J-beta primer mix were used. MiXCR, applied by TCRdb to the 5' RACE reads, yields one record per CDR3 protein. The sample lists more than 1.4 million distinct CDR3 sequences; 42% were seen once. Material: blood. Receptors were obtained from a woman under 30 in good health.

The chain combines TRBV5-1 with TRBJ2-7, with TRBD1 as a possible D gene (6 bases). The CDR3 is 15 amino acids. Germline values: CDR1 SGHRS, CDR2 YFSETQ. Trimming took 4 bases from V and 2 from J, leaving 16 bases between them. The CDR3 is CASSRDRLGPYEQYF. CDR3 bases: TGCGCCAGCAGCCGTGACAGGCTTGGGCCCTACGAGCAGTACTTC.

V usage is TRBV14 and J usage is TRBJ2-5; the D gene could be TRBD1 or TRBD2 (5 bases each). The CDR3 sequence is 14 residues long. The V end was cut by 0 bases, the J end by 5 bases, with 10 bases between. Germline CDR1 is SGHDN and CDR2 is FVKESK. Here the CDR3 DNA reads TGTGCCAGCAGCCAAGATCGAGGGGAGGAGACCCAGTACTTC. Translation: CASSQDRGEETQYF.

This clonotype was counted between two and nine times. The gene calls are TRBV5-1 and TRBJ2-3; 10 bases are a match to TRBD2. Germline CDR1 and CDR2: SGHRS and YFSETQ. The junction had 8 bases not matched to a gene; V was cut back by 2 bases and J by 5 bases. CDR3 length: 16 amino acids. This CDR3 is CASSFTIAGGKDTQYF. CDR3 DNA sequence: TGCGCCAGCAGCTTTACCATAGCGGGGGGTAAAGATACGCAGTATTTT. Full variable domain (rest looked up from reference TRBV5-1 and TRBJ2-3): KAGVTQTPRYLIKTRGQQVTLSCSPISGHRSVSWYQQTPGQGLQFLFEYFSETQRNKGNFPGRFSGRQFSNSRSEMNVSTLELGDSALYLCASSFTIAGGKDTQYFGPGTRLTVL.

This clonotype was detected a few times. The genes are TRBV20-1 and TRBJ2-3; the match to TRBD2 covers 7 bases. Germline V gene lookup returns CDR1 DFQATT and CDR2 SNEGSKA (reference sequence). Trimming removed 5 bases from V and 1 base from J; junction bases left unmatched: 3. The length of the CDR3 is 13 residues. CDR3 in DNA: TGCAGTGCTTGGACTAGAGGCACAGATACGCAGTATTTT. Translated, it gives CSAWTRGTDTQYF.

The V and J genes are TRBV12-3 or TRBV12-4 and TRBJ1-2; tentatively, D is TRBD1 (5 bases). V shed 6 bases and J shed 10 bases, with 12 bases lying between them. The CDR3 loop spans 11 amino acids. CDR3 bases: TGTGCCAGCAGCTCCTCAGGGTACTACACCTTC. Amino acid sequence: CASSSSGYYTF.

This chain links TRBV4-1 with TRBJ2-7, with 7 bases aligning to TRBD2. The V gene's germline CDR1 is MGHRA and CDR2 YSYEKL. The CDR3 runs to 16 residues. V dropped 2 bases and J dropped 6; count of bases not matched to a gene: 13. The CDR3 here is CASSQFTAGDLGEQYF. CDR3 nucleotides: TGCGCCAGCAGCCAATTTACGGCGGGAGATCTAGGCGAGCAGTACTTC.

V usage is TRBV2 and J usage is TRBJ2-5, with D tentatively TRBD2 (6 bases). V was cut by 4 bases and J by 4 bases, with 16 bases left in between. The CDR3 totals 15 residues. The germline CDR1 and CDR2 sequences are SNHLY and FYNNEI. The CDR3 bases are TGTGCCAGCAGTGCCGCGGGCGGCGGGGTAGAGACCCAGTACTTC. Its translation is CASSAAGGGVETQYF.

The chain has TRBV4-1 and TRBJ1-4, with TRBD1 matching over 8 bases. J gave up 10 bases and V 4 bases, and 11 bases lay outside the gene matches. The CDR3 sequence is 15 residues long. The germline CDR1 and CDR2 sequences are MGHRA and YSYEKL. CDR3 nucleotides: TGCGCCAGCAGCCCAGACGCAGGGGGCGAGGTAAAACTGTTTTTT. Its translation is CASSPDAGGEVKLFF.

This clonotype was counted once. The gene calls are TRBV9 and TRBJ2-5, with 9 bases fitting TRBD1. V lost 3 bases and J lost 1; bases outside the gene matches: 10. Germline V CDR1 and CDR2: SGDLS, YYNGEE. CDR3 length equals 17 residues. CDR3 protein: CASSAPGQGLFQETQYF. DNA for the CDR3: TGTGCCAGCAGCGCCCCGGGACAGGGATTGTTCCAAGAGACCCAGTACTTC.

The CDR3 bases are TGTGCCAGCAGCTTAGATCTAGCGGGGGGATCCGCAGATACGCAGTATTTT. The encoded protein is CASSLDLAGGSADTQYF. V gene TRBV7-8 combines with J gene TRBJ2-3; TRBD2 matches 11 bases. The CDR3 extends over 17 amino acids. CDR1 and CDR2 from the germline V gene are SGHVS and FQNEAQ. V shed 1 base, J shed 4 bases, and the junction held 7 bases outside the gene matches.

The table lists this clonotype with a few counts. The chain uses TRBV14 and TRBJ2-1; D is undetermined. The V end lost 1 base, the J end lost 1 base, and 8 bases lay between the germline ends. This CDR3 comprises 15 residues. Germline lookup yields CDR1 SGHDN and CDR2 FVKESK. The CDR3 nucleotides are TGTGCCAGCAGCCAAGTATTCGGGTCCTACAATGAGCAGTTCTTC. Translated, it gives CASSQVFGSYNEQFF.

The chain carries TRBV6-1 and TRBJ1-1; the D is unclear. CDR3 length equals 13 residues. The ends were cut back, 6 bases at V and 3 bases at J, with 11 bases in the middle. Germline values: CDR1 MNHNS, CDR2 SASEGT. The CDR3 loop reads CASRRTTDTEAFF. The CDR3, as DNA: TGTGCCAGCAGGAGGACTACAGACACTGAAGCTTTCTTT.

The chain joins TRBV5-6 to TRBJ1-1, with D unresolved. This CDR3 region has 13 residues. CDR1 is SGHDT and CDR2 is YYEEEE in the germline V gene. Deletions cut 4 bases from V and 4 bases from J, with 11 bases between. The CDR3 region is CASSIVVGTEAFF. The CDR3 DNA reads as TGTGCCAGCAGCATTGTGGTGGGCACTGAAGCTTTCTTT.

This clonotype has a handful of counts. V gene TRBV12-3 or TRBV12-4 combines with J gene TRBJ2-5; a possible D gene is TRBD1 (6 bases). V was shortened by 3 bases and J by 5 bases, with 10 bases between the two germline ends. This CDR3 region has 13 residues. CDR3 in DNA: TGTGCCAGCAGTTTCCACAGGGCGGAGACCCAGTACTTC. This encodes CASSFHRAETQYF.

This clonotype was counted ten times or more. Here the CDR3 reads CASSLILGGNGDTQYF. The CDR3 nucleotides are TGTGCCAGCAGTCTCATTCTAGGAGGGAACGGGGATACGCAGTATTTT. The chain recombines TRBV28 with TRBJ2-3; D is perhaps TRBD2 (6 bases). With 5 bases removed from V and 6 bases from J, the gap between germline ends came to 21 bases. CDR3 length: 16 amino acids. Germline assignment: CDR1 MDHEN and CDR2 SYDVKM.

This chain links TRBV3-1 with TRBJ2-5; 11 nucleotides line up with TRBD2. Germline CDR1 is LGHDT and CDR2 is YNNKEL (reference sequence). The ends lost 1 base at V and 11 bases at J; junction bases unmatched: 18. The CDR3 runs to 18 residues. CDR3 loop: CASSQVPVLAGASNEQYF. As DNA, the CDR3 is TGTGCCAGCAGCCAAGTTCCCGTACTAGCGGGAGCGTCGAATGAGCAGTACTTC.

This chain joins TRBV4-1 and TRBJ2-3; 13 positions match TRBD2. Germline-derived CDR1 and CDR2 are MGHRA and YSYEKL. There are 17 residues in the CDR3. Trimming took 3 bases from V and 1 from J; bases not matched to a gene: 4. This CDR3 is CASSHLTSGRRTDTQYF. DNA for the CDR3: TGCGCCAGCAGCCACCTGACTAGCGGGAGGCGCACAGATACGCAGTATTTT.

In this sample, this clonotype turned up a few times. The CDR3 DNA sequence: TGCAGTGTAGTGGGGGAGGGCGCAGATACGCAGTATTTT. This encodes CSVVGEGADTQYF. The chain links TRBV20-1 to TRBJ2-3; 7 nucleotides line up with TRBD2. Germline-derived CDR1 and CDR2 are DFQATT and SNEGSKA (reference sequence). J lost 4 bases, V lost 7 bases, and 8 bases had no gene match. The CDR3 runs to 13 residues.

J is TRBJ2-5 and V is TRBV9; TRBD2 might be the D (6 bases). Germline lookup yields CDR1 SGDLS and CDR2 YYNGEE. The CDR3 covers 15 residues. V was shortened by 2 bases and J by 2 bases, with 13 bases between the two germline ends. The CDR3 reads CASSVRDFSQETQYF. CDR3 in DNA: TGTGCCAGCAGCGTCCGGGACTTCTCACAAGAGACCCAGTACTTC.

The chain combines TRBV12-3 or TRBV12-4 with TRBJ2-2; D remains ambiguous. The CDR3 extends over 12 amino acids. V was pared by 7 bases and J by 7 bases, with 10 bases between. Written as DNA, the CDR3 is TGTGCCAGCACCCCCAGAGGCGGGGAGCTGTTTTTT. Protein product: CASTPRGGELFF.

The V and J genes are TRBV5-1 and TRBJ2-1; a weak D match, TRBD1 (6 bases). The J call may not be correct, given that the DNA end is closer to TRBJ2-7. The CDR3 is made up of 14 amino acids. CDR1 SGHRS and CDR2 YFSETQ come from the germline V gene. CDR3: CASSLGGQYNEQYF. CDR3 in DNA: TGCGCCAGCAGCTTGGGTGGACAGTACAATGAGCAGTACTTC.

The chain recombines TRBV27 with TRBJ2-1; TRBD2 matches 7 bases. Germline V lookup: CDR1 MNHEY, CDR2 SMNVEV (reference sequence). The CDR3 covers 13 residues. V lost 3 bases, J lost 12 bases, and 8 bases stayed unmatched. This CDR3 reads CASSFSGKRGQFF. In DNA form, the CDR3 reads TGTGCCAGCAGTTTCTCCGGGAAGCGGGGGCAGTTCTTC.

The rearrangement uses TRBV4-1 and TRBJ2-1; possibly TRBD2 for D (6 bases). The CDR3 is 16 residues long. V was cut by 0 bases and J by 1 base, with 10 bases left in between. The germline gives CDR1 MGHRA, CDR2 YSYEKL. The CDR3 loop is CASSQEGGGSYNEQFF. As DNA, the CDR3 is TGCGCCAGCAGCCAAGAGGGTGGGGGGTCCTACAATGAGCAGTTCTTC.

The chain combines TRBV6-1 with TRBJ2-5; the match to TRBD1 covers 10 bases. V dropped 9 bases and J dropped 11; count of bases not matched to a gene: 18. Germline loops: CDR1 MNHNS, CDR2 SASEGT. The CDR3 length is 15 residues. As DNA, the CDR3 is TGTGCCAGTCTTCGGGACAGGGGTGGGAACAATGAGCAGTACTTC. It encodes CASLRDRGGNNEQYF.

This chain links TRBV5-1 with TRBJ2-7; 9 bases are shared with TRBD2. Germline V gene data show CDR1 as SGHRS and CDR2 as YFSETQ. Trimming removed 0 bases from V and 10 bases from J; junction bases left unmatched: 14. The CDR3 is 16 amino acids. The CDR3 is CASSLGTSDLERDQYF. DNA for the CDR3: TGCGCCAGCAGCTTGGGGACTAGCGACTTGGAAAGGGACCAGTACTTC.

CDR3 sequence (DNA): TGCGCCAGCAGCTCAGAACTAGCGGGAGAAACAGATACGCAGTATTTT. This sequence encodes CASSSELAGETDTQYF. The chain couples TRBV5-1 to TRBJ2-3, with 11 bases that match TRBD2. The CDR3 extends over 16 amino acids. Trimming at V came to 3 bases and at J to 3 bases, leaving 6 bases not matched to a gene. The germline V gene encodes CDR1 SGHRS and CDR2 YFSETQ.

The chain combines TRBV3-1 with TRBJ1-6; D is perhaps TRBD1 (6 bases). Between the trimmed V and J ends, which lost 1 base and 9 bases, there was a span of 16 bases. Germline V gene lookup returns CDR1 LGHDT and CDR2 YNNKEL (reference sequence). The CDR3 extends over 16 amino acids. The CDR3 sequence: CASSQGDTLSSSPLHF. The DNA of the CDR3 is TGTGCCAGCAGCCAAGGGGACACGCTCTCCTCTTCACCCCTCCACTTT. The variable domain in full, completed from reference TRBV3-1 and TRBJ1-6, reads DTAVSQTPKYLVTQMGNDKSIKCEQNLGHDTMYWYKQDSKKFLKIMFSYNNKELIINETVPNRFSPKSPDKAHLNLHINSLELGDSAVYFCASSQGDTLSSSPLHFGNGTRLTVT.

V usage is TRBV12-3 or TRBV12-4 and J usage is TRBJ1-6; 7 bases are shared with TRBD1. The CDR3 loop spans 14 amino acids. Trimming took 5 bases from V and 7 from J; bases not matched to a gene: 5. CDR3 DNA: TGTGCCAGCAGTATACAGGGGATAAATTCACCCCTCCACTTT. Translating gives CASSIQGINSPLHF.